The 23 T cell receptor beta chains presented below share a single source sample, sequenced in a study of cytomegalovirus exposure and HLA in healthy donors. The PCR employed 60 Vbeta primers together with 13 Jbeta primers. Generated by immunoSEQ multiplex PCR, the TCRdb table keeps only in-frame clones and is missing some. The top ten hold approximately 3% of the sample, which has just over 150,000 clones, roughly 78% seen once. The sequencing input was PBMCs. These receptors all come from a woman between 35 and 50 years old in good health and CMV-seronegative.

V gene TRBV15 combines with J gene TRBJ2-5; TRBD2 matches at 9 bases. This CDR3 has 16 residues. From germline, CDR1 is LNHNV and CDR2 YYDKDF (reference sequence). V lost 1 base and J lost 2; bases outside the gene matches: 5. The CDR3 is CATSRGVAGAQETQYF. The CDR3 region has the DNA TGTGCCACCAGCAGAGGAGTAGCGGGGGCACAAGAGACCCAGTACTTC. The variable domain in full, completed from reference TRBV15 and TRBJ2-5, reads DAMVIQNPRYQVTQFGKPVTLSCSQTLNHNVMYWYQQKSSQAPKLLFHYYDKDFNNEADTPDNFQSRRPNTSFCFLDIRSPGLGDTAMYLCATSRGVAGAQETQYFGPGTRLLVL.

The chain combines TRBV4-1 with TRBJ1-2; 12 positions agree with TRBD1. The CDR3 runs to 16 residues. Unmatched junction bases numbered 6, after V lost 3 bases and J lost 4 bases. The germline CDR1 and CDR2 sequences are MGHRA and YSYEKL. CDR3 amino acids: CASSQEGTGGLYGYTF. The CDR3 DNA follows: TGCGCCAGCAGCCAGGAAGGGACAGGGGGCCTCTATGGCTACACCTTC.

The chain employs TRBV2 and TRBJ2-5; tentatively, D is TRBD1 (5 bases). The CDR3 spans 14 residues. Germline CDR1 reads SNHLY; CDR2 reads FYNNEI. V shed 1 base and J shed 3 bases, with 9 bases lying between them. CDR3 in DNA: TGTGCCAGCAGTGAAGATCAGGGAAAAGAGACCCAGTACTTC. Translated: CASSEDQGKETQYF.

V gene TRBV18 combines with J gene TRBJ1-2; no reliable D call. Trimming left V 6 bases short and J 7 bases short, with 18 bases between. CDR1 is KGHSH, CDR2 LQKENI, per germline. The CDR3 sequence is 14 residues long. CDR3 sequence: CASSQREESGGYTF. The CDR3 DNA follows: TGTGCCAGCTCCCAAAGGGAAGAAAGCGGTGGCTACACCTTC.

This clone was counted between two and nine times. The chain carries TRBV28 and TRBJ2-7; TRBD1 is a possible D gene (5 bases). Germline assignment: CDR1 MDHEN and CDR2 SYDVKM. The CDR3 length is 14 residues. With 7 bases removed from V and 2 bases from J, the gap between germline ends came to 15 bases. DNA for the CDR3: TGTGCCAGCACCCCGAGGACATTGCCCTACGAGCAGTACTTC. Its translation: CASTPRTLPYEQYF.

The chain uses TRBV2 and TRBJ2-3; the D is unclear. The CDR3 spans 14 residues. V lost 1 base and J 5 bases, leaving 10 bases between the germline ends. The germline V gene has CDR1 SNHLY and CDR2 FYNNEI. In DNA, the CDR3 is TGTGCCAGCAGTGAAGAAAGCCCCGGAGATACGCAGTATTTT. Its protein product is CASSEESPGDTQYF.

The CDR3 nucleotides are TGCGCCAGCAGCCTAGGGACAGGGAGACAGCCCCAGCATTTT. Translation: CASSLGTGRQPQHF. V is TRBV5-1 and J is TRBJ1-5; 9 bases agree with TRBD1. The V segment lost 4 bases and the J segment 7 bases; nucleotides outside the gene matches: 6. In germline, CDR1 is SGHRS, CDR2 YFSETQ. The CDR3 totals 14 residues. Variable domain in full (rest from reference TRBV5-1 and TRBJ1-5): KAGVTQTPRYLIKTRGQQVTLSCSPISGHRSVSWYQQTPGQGLQFLFEYFSETQRNKGNFPGRFSGRQFSNSRSEMNVSTLELGDSALYLCASSLGTGRQPQHFGDGTRLSIL.

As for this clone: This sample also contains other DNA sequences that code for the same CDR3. CDR3 coding DNA: TGTGCCAGCAGCTTAGAAGGGGGAGGGAATCAGCCCCAGCATTTT. It is translated as CASSLEGGGNQPQHF. The chain carries TRBV7-9 and TRBJ1-5; D may be TRBD1 (6 bases). In germline, CDR1 is SEHNR, CDR2 FQNEAQ (reference sequence). Between the trimmed V and J ends, which lost 1 base and 4 bases, there was a span of 11 bases. The CDR3 runs 15 residues.

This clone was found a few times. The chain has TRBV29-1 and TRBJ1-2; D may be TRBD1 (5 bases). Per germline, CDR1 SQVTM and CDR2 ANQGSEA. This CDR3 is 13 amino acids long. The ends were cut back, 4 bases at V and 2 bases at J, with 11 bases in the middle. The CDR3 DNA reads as TGCAGCGTTGGTATAGGGGTCAACTATGGCTACACCTTC. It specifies CSVGIGVNYGYTF.

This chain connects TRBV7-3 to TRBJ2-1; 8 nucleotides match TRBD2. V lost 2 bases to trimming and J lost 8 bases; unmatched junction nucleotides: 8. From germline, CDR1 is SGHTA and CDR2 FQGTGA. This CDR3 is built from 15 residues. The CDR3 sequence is CASSLWAGGLYEQFF. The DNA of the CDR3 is TGTGCCAGCAGCTTATGGGCGGGGGGATTGTATGAGCAGTTCTTC.

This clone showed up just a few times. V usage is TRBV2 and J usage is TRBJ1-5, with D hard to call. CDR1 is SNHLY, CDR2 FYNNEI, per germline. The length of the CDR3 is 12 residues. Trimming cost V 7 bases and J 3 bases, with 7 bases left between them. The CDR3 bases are TGTGCCAGCAACGAGATCAATCAGCCCCAGCATTTT. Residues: CASNEINQPQHF.

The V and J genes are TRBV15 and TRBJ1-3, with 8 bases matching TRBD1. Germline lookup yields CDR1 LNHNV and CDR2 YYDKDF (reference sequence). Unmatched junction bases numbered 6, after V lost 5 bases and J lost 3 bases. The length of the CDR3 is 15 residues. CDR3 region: CATSVDRGGGNTIYF. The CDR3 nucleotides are TGTGCCACCAGCGTAGACAGGGGCGGTGGAAACACCATATATTTT.

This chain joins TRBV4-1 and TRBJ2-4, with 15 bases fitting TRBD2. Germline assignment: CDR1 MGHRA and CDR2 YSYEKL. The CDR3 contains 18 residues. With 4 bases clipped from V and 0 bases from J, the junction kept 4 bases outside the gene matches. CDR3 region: CASSPGLAGGLAKNIQYF. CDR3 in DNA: TGCGCCAGCAGCCCGGGACTAGCGGGGGGCCTAGCCAAAAACATTCAGTACTTC.

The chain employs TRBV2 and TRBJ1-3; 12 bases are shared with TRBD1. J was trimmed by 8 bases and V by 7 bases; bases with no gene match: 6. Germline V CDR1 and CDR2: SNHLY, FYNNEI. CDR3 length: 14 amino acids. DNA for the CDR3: TGTGCCAGCATGCCCGGGACAGGGGGCTACACCATATATTTT. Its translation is CASMPGTGGYTIYF.

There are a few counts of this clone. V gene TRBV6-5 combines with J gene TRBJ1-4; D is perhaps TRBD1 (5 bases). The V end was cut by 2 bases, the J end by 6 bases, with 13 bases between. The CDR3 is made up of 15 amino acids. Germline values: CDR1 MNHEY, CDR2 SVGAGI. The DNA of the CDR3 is TGTGCCAGCAGTTACGAGGGGAGGGGAGATGAAAAACTGTTTTTT. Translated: CASSYEGRGDEKLFF.

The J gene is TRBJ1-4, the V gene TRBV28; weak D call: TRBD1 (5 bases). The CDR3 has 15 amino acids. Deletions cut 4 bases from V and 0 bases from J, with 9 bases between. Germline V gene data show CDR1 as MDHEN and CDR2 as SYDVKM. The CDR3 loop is CASSWGGPTNEKLFF. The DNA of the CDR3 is TGTGCCAGCAGTTGGGGGGGACCAACTAATGAAAAACTGTTTTTT. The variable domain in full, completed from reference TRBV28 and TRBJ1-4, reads DVKVTQSSRYLVKRTGEKVFLECVQDMDHENMFWYRQDPGLGLRLIYFSYDVKMKEKGDIPEGYSVSREKKERFSLILESASTNQTSMYLCASSWGGPTNEKLFFGSGTQLSVL.

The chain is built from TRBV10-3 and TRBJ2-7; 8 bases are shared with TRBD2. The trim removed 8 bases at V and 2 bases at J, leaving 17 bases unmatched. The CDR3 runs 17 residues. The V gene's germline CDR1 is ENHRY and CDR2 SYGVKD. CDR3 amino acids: CAIGPDLGGAGTYEQYF. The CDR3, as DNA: TGTGCCATCGGACCAGATCTCGGGGGGGCCGGTACCTACGAGCAGTACTTC.

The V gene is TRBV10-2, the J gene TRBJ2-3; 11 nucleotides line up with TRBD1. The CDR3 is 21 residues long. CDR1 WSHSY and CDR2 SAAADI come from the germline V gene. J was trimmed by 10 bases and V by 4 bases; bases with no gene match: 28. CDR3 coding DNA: TGCGCCAGCAGTGGGTCCCTGGACAGGGGGCTCTTTGTTACGCAGAAAATGGCGCAGTATTTT. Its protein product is CASSGSLDRGLFVTQKMAQYF.

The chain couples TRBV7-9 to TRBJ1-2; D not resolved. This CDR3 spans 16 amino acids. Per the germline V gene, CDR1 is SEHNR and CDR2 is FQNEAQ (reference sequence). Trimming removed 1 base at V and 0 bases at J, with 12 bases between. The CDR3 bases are TGTGCCAGCAGCTTAGAGCCAGGACTAGCTAACTATGGCTACACCTTC. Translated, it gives CASSLEPGLANYGYTF.

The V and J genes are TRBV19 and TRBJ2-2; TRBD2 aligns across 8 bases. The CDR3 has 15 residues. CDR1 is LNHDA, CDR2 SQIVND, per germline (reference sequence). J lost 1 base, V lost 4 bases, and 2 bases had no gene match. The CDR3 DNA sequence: TGTGCCAGTAGTAAGCTAGCGGGGAACACCGGGGAGCTGTTTTTT. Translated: CASSKLAGNTGELFF.

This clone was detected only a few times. The CDR3 DNA reads TGTGCCAGCAGCCCCCTAGGACAGGGTAATGAAAAACTGTTTTTT. This translates into CASSPLGQGNEKLFF. V gene TRBV5-6 combines with J gene TRBJ1-4, with 8 bases fitting TRBD1. This CDR3 region has 15 residues. V dropped 4 bases and J dropped 4; count of bases not matched to a gene: 6. Per germline, CDR1 SGHDT and CDR2 YYEEEE.

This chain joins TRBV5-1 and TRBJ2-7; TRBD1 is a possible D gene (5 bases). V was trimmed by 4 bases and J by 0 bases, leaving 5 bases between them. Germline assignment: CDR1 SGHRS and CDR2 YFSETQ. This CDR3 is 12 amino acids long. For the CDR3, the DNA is TGCGCCAGCAGCCAGGGCTCCTACGAGCAGTACTTC. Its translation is CASSQGSYEQYF.

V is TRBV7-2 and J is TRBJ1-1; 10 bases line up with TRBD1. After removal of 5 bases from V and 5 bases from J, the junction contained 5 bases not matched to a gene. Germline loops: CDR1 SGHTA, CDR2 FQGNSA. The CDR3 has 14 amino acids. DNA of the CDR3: TGTGCCAGCAGCCCCGGACAGGGGGGGACTGAAGCTTTCTTT. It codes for CASSPGQGGTEAFF.